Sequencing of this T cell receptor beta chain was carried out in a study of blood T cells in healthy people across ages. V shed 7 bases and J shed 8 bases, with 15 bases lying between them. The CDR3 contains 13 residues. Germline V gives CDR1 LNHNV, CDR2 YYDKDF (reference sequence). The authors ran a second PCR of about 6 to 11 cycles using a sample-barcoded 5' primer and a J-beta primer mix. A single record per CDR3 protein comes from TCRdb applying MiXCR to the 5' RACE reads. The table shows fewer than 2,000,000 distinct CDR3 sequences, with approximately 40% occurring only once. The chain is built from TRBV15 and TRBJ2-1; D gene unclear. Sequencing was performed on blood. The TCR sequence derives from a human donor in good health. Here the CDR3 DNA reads TGTGCCACCAAGTGGAGTAGTCGGGATGAGCAGTTCTTC. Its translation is CATKWSSRDEQFF.